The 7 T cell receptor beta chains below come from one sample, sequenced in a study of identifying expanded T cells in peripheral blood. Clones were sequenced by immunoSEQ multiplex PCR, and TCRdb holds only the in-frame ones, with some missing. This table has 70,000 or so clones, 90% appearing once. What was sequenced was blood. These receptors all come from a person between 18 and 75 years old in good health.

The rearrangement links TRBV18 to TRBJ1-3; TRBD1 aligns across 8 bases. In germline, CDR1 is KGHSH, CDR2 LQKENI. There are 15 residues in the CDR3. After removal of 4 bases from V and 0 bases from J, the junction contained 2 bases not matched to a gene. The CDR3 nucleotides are TGTGCCAGCTCACACGGGACAGGCTCTGGAAACACCATATATTTT. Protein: CASSHGTGSGNTIYF.

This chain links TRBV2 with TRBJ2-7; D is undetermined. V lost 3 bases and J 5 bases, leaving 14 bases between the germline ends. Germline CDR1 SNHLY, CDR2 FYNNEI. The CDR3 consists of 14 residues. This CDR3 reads CASSELAGPHEQYF. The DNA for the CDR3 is TGTGCCAGCAGTGAGTTGGCCGGGCCCCACGAGCAGTACTTC.

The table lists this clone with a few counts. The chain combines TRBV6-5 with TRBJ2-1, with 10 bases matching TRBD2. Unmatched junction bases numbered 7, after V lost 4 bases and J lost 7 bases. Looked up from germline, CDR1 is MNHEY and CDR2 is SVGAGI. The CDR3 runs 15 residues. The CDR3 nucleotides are TGTGCCAGCAGTTTCAGCGGGGGGGCCGCGAATGAGCAGTTCTTC. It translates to CASSFSGGAANEQFF.

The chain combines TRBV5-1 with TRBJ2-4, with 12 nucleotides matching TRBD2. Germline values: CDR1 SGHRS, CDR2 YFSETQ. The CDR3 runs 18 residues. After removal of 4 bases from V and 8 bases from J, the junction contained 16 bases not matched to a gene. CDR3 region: CASSHLAGGPGGSDIQYF. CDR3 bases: TGCGCCAGCAGCCATCTAGCGGGGGGGCCGGGTGGTTCGGACATTCAGTACTTC.

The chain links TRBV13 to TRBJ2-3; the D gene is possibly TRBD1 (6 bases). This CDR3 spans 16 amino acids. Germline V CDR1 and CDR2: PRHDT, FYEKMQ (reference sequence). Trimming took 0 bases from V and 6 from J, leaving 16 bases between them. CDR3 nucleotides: TGTGCCAGCAGCTTAGGCCTAGGTTTAGGACAGGATACGCAGTATTTT. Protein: CASSLGLGLGQDTQYF.

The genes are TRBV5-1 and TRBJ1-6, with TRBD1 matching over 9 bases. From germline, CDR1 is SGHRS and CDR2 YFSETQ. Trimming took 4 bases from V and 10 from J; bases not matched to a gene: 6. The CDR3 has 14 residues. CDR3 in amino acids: CASSQGQGHSPLHF. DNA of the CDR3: TGCGCCAGCAGCCAGGGACAGGGTCACTCACCCCTCCACTTT.

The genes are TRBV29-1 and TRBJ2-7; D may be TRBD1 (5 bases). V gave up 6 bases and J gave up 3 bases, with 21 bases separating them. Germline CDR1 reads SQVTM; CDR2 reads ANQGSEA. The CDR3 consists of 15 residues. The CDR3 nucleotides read TGCAGCGTGGAAATGGGGTCAGGGAAATACTACGAGCAGTACTTC. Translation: CSVEMGSGKYYEQYF.